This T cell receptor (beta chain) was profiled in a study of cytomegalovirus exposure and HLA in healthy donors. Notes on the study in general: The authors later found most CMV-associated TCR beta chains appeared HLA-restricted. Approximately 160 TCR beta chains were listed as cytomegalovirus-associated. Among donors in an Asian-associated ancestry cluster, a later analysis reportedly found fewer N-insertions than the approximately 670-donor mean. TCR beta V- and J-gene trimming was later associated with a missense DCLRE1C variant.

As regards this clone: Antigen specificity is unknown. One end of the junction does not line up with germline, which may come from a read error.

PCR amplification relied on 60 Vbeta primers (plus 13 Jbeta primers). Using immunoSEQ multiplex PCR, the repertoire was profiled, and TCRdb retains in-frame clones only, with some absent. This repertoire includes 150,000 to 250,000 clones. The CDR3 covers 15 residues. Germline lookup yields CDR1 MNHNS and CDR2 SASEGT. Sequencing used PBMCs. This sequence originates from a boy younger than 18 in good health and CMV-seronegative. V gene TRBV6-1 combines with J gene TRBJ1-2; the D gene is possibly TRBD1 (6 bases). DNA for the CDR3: TGTGCCAGCGGTGAAGCGCCCTTAACAGGGCTGGGCTACACCTTC. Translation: CASGEAPLTGLGYTF.